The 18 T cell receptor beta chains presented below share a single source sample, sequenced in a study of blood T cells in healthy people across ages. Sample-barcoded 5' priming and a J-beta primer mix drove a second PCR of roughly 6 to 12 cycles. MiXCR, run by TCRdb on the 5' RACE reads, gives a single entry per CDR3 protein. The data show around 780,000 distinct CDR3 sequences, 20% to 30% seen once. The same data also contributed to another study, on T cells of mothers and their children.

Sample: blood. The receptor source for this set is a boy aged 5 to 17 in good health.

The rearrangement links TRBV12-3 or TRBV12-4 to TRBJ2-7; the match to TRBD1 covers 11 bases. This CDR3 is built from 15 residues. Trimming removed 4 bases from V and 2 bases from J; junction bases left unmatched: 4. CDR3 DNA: TGTGCCAGCAGTTGGGGGGGACAGGGGGCCTACGAGCAGTACTTC. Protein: CASSWGGQGAYEQYF.

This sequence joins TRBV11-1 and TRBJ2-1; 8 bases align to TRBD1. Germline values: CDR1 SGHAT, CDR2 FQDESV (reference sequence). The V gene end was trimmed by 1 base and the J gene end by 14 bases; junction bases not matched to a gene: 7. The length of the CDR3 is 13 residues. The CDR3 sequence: CASSLGRTGIEFF. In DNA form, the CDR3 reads TGTGCCAGCAGCTTAGGAAGGACAGGGATTGAGTTCTTC.

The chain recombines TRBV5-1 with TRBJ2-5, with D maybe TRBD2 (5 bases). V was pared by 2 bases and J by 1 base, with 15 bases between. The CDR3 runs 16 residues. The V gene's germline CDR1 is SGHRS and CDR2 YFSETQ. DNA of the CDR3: TGCGCCAGCAGCTTTACCTCTGTCGGGGTCCAAGAGACCCAGTACTTC. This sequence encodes CASSFTSVGVQETQYF.

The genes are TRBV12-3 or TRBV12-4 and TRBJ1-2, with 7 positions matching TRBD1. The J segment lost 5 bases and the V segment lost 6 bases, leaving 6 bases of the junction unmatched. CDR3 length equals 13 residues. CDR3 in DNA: TGTGCCAGCAGGTCCGCAGGGGGGTATGGCTACACCTTC. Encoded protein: CASRSAGGYGYTF.

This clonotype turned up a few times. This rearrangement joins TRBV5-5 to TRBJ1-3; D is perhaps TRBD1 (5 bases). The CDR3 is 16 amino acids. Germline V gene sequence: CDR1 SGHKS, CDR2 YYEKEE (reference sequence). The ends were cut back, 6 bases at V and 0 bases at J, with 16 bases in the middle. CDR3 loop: CASTDPGPDSGNTIYF. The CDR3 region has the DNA TGTGCCAGCACCGACCCGGGACCAGACTCTGGAAACACCATATATTTT. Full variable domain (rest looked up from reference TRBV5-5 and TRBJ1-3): DAGVTQSPTHLIKTRGQQVTLRCSPISGHKSVSWYQQVLGQGPQFIFQYYEKEERGRGNFPDRFSARQFPNYSSELNVNALLLGDSALYLCASTDPGPDSGNTIYFGEGSWLTVV.

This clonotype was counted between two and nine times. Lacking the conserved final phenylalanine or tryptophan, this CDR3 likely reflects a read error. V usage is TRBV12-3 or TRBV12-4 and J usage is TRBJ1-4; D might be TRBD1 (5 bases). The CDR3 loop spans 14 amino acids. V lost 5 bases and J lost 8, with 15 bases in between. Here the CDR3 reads CASSPRGVDEKLFS. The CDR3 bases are TGTGCCAGCAGTCCCCGGGGGGTCGACGAAAAACTGTTTTCT.

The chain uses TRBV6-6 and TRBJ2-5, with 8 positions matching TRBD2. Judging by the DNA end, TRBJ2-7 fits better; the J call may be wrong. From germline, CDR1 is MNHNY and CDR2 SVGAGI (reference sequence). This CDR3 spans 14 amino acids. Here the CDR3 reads CASREGSSSYEQYF. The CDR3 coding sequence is TGTGCCAGCCGGGAGGGGTCGAGCTCCTACGAGCAGTACTTC.

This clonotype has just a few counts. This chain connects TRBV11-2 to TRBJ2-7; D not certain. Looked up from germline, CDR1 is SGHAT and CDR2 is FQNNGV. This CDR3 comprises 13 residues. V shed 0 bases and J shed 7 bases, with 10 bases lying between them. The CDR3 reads CASSLDLGREQYF. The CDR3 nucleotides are TGTGCCAGCAGCTTAGACCTGGGTCGGGAGCAGTACTTC.

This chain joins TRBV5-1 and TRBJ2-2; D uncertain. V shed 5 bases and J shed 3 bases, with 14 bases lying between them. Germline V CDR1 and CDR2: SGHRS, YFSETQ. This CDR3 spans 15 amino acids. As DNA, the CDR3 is TGCGCCAGCAGGTACGGCGCGACCTACACCGGGGAGCTGTTTTTT. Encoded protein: CASRYGATYTGELFF.

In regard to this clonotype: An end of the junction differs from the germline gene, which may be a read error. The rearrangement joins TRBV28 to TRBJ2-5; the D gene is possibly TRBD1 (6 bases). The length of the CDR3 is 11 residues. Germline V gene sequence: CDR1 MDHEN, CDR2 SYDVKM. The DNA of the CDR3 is TGTGCCAGCAGTTCCTACCAGGGGAGAGCCTTC. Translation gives CASSSYQGRAF.

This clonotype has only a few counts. CDR3 region: CASSVVLKGAHEQYF. Written as DNA, the CDR3 is TGTGCCAGCAGCGTAGTCTTGAAGGGAGCCCACGAGCAGTACTTC. V and J are TRBV9 and TRBJ2-7; possibly TRBD2 for D (5 bases). The CDR3 covers 15 residues. V was shortened by 0 bases and J by 5 bases, with 15 bases between the two germline ends. Germline assignment: CDR1 SGDLS and CDR2 YYNGEE. Variable domain in full (rest from reference TRBV9 and TRBJ2-7): DSGVTQTPKHLITATGQRVTLRCSPRSGDLSVYWYQQSLDQGLQFLIQYYNGEERAKGNILERFSAQQFPDLHSELNLSSLELGDSALYFCASSVVLKGAHEQYFGPGTRLTVT.

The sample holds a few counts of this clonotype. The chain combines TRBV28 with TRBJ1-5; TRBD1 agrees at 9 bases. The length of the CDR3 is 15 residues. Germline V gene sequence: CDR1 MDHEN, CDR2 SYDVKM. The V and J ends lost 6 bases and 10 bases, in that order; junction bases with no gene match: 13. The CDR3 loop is CASRRITGGFFPQHF. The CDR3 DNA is TGTGCCAGCAGGAGAATCACAGGGGGCTTTTTCCCCCAGCATTTT.

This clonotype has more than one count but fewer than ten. The CDR3, as DNA: TGCGCCAGCAGCTTGAGTCTTAGCGGGGACTACGAGCAGTACTTC. Translation gives CASSLSLSGDYEQYF. V and J are TRBV5-1 and TRBJ2-7; TRBD2 aligns across 8 bases. This CDR3 is built from 15 residues. V was pared by 1 base and J by 3 bases, with 6 bases of the junction left unmatched. Germline CDR1 SGHRS, CDR2 YFSETQ.

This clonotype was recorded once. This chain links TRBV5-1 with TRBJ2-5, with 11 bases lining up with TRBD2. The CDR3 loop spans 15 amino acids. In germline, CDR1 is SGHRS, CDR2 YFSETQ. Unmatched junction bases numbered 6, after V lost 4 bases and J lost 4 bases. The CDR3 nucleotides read TGCGCCAGCAGCAGACTAGCGGGGTCTCGAGAGACCCAGTACTTC. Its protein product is CASSRLAGSRETQYF.

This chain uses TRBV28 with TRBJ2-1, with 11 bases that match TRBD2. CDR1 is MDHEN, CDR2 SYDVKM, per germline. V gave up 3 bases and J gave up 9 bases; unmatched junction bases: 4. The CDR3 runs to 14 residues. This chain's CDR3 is CASSLTSGKGEQFF. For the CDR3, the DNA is TGTGCCAGCAGTTTGACTAGCGGGAAAGGTGAGCAGTTCTTC. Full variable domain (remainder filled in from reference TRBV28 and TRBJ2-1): DVKVTQSSRYLVKRTGEKVFLECVQDMDHENMFWYRQDPGLGLRLIYFSYDVKMKEKGDIPEGYSVSREKKERFSLILESASTNQTSMYLCASSLTSGKGEQFFGPGTRLTVL.

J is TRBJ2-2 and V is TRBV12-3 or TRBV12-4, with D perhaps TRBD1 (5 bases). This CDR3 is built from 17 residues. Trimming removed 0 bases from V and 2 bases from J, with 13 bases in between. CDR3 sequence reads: CASSLALDRDNTGELFF. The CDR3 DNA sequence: TGTGCCAGCAGTTTAGCCCTAGACAGAGACAACACCGGGGAGCTGTTTTTT.

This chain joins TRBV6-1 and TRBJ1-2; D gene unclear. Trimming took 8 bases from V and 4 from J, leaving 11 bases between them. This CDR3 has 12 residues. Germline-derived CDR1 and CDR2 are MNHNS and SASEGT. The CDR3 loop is CASRTPSYGYTF. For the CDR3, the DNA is TGTGCCAGCCGAACACCATCCTATGGCTACACCTTC.

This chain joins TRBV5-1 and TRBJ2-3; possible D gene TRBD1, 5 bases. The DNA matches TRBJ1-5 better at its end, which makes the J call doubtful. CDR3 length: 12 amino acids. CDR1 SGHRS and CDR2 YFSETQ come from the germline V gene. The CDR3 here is CASSFKTDTQHF. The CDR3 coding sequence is TGCGCCAGCAGCTTTAAGACAGATACGCAGCATTTT.